The entry below gives a single TCR beta chain sequence along with its context. Its cognate antigen is unknown. Germline CDR1 is SNHLY and CDR2 is FYNNEI. Trimming cost V 6 bases and J 5 bases; bases outside gene matches: 5. This CDR3 is 14 amino acids long. Method: immunoSEQ multiplex PCR; TCRdb's copy keeps in-frame clones and lacks some. The table has approximately 1.1 million clones, more than 75% seen once. This entry is derived from a study of shared clonotypes between healthy human individuals. Findings and limits, study-wide: Generally, naive subsets came out with larger estimated richness than memory subsets.

Sequences were obtained from memory CD4+ T cells from PBMCs. Subset given: CD45RA-negative fraction. The chain combines TRBV2 with TRBJ2-7, with TRBD2 matching over 12 bases. The origin of this receptor is a man between 18 and 35 years old in good health. Some clones in this sample may be carry-over from other donors' samples. DNA of the CDR3: TGTGCCAGCAGAGGACTAGCGGGAAGGAACGAGCAGTACTTC. This codes for CASRGLAGRNEQYF.